Detailed here is one T cell receptor beta chain. CDR1 SNHLY and CDR2 FYNNEI come from the germline V gene. The CDR3 loop spans 16 amino acids. With 3 bases removed from V and 5 bases from J, the gap between germline ends came to 17 bases. Assay used: immunoSEQ multiplex PCR; TCRdb lists only in-frame clones, some missing. Of about 360,000 clones listed, over 75% were seen once; the top ten hold 1.3%. The sample originates from a study of blood T cell repertoires in COVID-19. This chain links TRBV2 with TRBJ2-1; TRBD2 might be the D (5 bases). This receptor was identified in a man younger than 40 who had recovered from COVID-19. Specimen: PBMCs or T cells enriched from blood (not recorded which). The CDR3 here is CASSEGSGGHHNEQFF. Here the CDR3 DNA reads TGTGCCAGCAGTGAGGGGTCGGGCGGGCACCACAATGAGCAGTTCTTC.